This T cell receptor (beta chain) was identified in a study of cytomegalovirus exposure and HLA in healthy donors. Study details: The roughly 130 validation repertoires used the same platform as the roughly 670 first-cohort repertoires (as reported by a later analysis). Whole-study results and caveats: Reports indicated that the classifier achieved high specificity and sensitivity in diagnosing cytomegalovirus status. Most TCR sequences were uncommon, yet certain public TCRs appeared in many donors.

CDR1 and CDR2 from the germline V gene are LNHDA and SQIVND (reference sequence). The CDR3 spans 17 residues. With 5 bases removed from V and 0 bases from J, the gap between germline ends came to 19 bases. A word on this clone: Its cognate antigen is unknown.

The donors were part of the validation cohort of roughly 110 subjects. That cohort was separate from the first cohort, which comprised several hundred subjects. Only in-frame clones appear in the TCRdb table, and some are missing; sequencing was by immunoSEQ multiplex PCR. The sample gives 55,000 to 80,000 clones, 95% of which show up once; around 7% is in the top ten. The sequence was collected from a woman between 18 and 29 years old in good health and CMV-seropositive. V and J are TRBV19 and TRBJ1-1; tentative D call: TRBD1 (5 bases). The sequenced sample was PBMCs. CDR3 coding DNA: TGTGCCAGTAGTTTGGGCCGGCGGGAGGGGATGAACACTGAAGCTTTCTTT. As protein: CASSLGRREGMNTEAFF.